The TCR beta chain under discussion was sequenced for a study of cytomegalovirus exposure and HLA in healthy donors (dated by TCRdb to about 2017). In terms of the full investigation: In an earlier analysis of under 600 of the donors, 250 to 300 Gb of sequence data and roughly 100 million unique TCR beta sequences from some 170 million T cells were reported. An early release covering approximately 600 HLA-typed donors comprised 250 to 350 gigabases of sequencing data and approximately 85 million unique TCR sequences. Of the 300 to 450 genotyped donors, approximately 81% were placed in the genetic ancestry cluster associated with self-reported Caucasian donors. The study aimed to test whether signatures of past pathogen exposure could be identified by cataloging public T cell receptors. The T cell repertoires of 700 or so subjects were profiled by immunosequencing and related to cytomegalovirus serostatus. In addition to the first cohort of about 650 subjects, a separate validation cohort of 120 different subjects was used. To predict cytomegalovirus infection status, the study combined high-throughput TCR immunosequencing, statistical association of individual TCRs with disease status, and machine learning. A later analysis re-examined previously published TCR beta repertoires from 610 or so donors and added high-resolution HLA genotyping to investigate patterns of TCR occurrence. In the later analysis, no new phenotypic data were used to find candidate immune exposures; instead, reliance was placed on TCR beta sequences and their occurrence across donors. An earlier analysis of some 500 of the donors used high-throughput TCR beta sequencing to judge whether each TCR beta V gene segment behaved as functional or pseudogenic. Donor age, sex, ethnicity and CMV serostatus were compiled together with the repertoire data. A later genetic analysis took genome-wide SNP genotypes for about three fifths of the roughly 670 donors and used that subset as a discovery cohort. Every discovery cohort repertoire had been produced on one sequencing platform. Both class I and class II loci were covered by HLA typing, at four-digit resolution. The number of typed donors differed by locus: 629-630 for A, B, C, DRB1 and DQB1; some 500 for DQA1; fewer than 610 for DPA1; and about 470 for DPB1. Because of strong linkage in the cohort, 5 or 6 DR-DQ haplotypes were treated as single units for association and clustering. Among some 400 genotyped donors of the cohort, an average of 235,054 unique TCR beta nucleotide sequences were sequenced per donor, around 20% of them non-productive. Study-wide conclusions, independent of this receptor: The study listed 164 TCR beta chains as associated with cytomegalovirus. Compared with the roughly 710-donor mean, donors in an Asian-associated ancestry cluster had fewer N-insertions in productive TCRs, according to a later genetic analysis. Immune exposure information for the cohort was limited to CMV serostatus. In a later analysis, several top co-occurrence clusters were reported to appear linked to parvovirus B19, influenza, CMV and Epstein-Barr virus. In a later analysis, TCR association rates were found to vary across HLA loci, with the most associated TCRs seen for DRB1 alleles and the fewest for HLA-C alleles. The earlier analysis of about 600 of the donors excluded roughly 17 rarely observed V segments, including chromosome 9 orphons, because counts were too low. In an earlier analysis of roughly 560 of the donors, most TCR beta V segments were observed in productive rearrangements about 87% or about 30% of the time, broadly matching IMGT annotations. A further reported finding was that TCR beta sequences accurately predicted the HLA-A and HLA-B alleles for most subjects in the first cohort. In both the original and validation cohorts, the classifier was reported to diagnose cytomegalovirus status with high specificity and sensitivity. Specific HLA alleles were associated with over 15,000 TCR beta sequences at a false discovery rate of 0.05 in a later analysis. V-gene and J-gene trimming of TCR beta chains was associated with a missense DCLRE1C variant in a later genetic analysis, and the association was replicated in an independent cohort. Linkage disequilibrium might explain the correlated functional status among segregating V segments, but an unknown experimental factor could not be ruled out. Most TCR sequences were observed very rarely across donors, whereas some public TCRs were present in many individuals. Assigning TCR associations to individual alleles was difficult when HLA alleles, especially DR and DQ, strongly co-occurred. Roughly uniform sequencing depth across donors was assumed in presence/absence analyses, although this assumption may not hold. The sequencing pipeline was judged likely to have produced a cluster of highly shared sequence variants as a technical artifact. This cohort had only TCR beta chains sequenced, and the lack of alpha or paired-chain data limited which features could be detected. HLA typing was unavailable for some donors at each locus, so association tests used only the typed subset. A later analysis found that most CMV-associated TCR beta chains appeared HLA-restricted, with HLA associations seemingly driven largely by CMV exposure. According to the authors, the approach could potentially be generalized to other disease states and immunological phenotypes. In a later analysis, HLA-associated TCR beta chains showed more clonal expansion and lower generation probabilities than non-associated chains that were equally common. In vitro tests confirmed that a few of the cytomegalovirus-associated TCR beta chains recognize cytomegalovirus antigens.

The cohort was made up of approximately 670 healthy bone marrow donors. All cohort members were sampled while nominally healthy, although unrecorded immune exposures were likely present. The donor tested CMV seronegative, placing the donor among the 300 to 450 seronegative members of the cohort. Every donor gave a peripheral blood sample, and the peripheral blood mononuclear cells from that sample were used for TCR beta sequencing. Genomic DNA extraction from the blood cell samples was performed with the Qiagen DNeasy Blood Extraction Kit. Turning to this clone: There is no known antigen for this receptor.

The method was the immunoSEQ multiplex PCR assay. The multiplex PCR relied on a mix of 60 forward primers for TCR Vbeta segments and 13 reverse primers for TCR Jbeta segments. The CDR3 region of rearranged TCR beta genes was amplified from genomic DNA with a multiplex PCR assay. The Illumina HiSeq System was used to sequence the amplified TCR beta libraries as 87-base-pair reads. Per the authors' processing: A later analysis tallied around 82 million unique TCR beta chains across the 700 or so repertoires, and around 12 million of those chains were shared by two or more donors. To remove PCR and sequencing errors, raw reads were error-corrected and collapsed into unique sequences using a nearest-neighbor algorithm that merged closely related sequences. V, D and J gene segments were assigned by aligning CDR3 sequences to IMGT reference sequences. For a sequence to be retained, a match of at least six nucleotides to both a V gene segment and a J gene segment was required. Rearrangements were classified as productive when the CDR3 lacked stop codons and remained in frame with V and J, and all other rearrangements were classified as non-productive. CDR3 was defined by IMGT convention, running from the second conserved V-encoded cysteine to the conserved J-encoded phenylalanine. In an earlier analysis of 550 to 650 of the donors, sequences lacking an unambiguous match to a single V gene segment were excluded. An earlier analysis of 550 to 650 of the donors classified V segments as functional when productive rearrangements were above 56.7% and as segregating when the standard deviation between donors was above 5%. A statistical classification framework was built to diagnose cytomegalovirus status from the catalog of TCR beta chain sequences. In a later analysis, TCR nucleotide sequences were compared against IMGT/GENE-DB human TR gene sequences so that V and J genes could be assigned. A later analysis assigned CDR3 sequences and most-parsimonious VDJ recombination scenarios with the TCRdist pipeline. In a later analysis, each TCR beta chain was defined by its CDR3 amino acid sequence together with its V-gene family, and reads lacking a unique V-gene family were excluded. As a way to deal with suspected cross-contamination and a sequencing artifact, a later analysis dropped under 600 nucleotide sequences that were highly shared and had low generation probability. In a later analysis, a clonal expansion index for each public chain was calculated from normalized within-repertoire ranks of inferred template counts. Generation probabilities in a later analysis came from a VDJ recombination model fitted to out-of-frame rearrangements, and those results were checked against IGoR. A later analysis scored TCR-TCR, TCR-HLA and TCR-CMV co-occurrence with hypergeometric tests, applying a repertoire-size bias correction to TCR pairs. A later analysis estimated false discovery rates by permuting HLA or CMV assignments 20 times. In a later analysis, co-occurring TCRs were grouped using DBSCAN, and TCRdist sequence similarity was added for clustering within HLA-allele-positive subsets. Co-occurrence clustering excluded repertoires with fewer than 30,000 or more than 120,000 public chains, plus five with anomalous nucleotide sharing. TCRdb's version of the immuneACCESS table is confined to in-frame rearrangements and falls short of the full clone set. An unresolved V gene accounts for under half of the shortfall where checked; the remainder is of unknown origin. D and trimming were read from the DNA, whereas the V and J calls and clone size are those reported in that table. The data table for this sample lists 85,000 or so clones. The ten most abundant clones make up about 1% of the sample.

The sequence was collected from a woman in her 30s in good health and CMV-seronegative. Sequencing was performed on PBMCs.

The sequenced DNA: TGTGCCAGCAGTAAAACAGGGGACACGGGTCAGCCCCAGCATTTT. Its translation reads: CASSKTGDTGQPQHF. This sequence uses TRBV6-1 and TRBJ1-5; 7 central bases correspond to TRBD1. CDR1 and CDR2 are read off the germline V gene as MNHNS and SASEGT. At the junction V is shortened by 5 bases and J by 6 bases; bases outside the gene matches: 10. Spanning cysteine to phenylalanine, the CDR3 consists of 15 amino acids. Only the CDR3 DNA stays, 45 bases, in frame from base 1.